The clone carrying this T cell receptor (beta chain) was detected many times. The sample comes from a study of T cells after yellow fever vaccination. A single record per CDR3 protein comes from TCRdb applying MiXCR to the 5' RACE reads. This sample has under 150,000 distinct CDR3 sequences, with about 7.7% found just once. This receptor was taken from a man aged 25 to 40 who received the YFV17D yellow fever vaccine. The sample was CD4+ T cells sorted from PBMCs, taken 5 days after the yellow fever booster vaccination.

CDR3 DNA sequence: TGCAGCGCGGAAACCGGCTACAAACCAGATACGCAGTATTTT. It specifies CSAETGYKPDTQYF. The J gene is TRBJ2-3, the V gene TRBV29-1; D gene unclear. The V gene lost 7 bases and the J gene lost 4 bases, with 18 bases spanning the gap. The CDR3 covers 14 residues. CDR1 and CDR2 (germline): SQVTM, ANQGSEA.